A single sample is the source of the 14 T cell receptor beta chains below, sequenced in a study of blood T cells in healthy people across ages. Using a J-beta primer mix together with a sample-barcoded 5' primer, a second PCR was run for about 7 to 12 cycles. TCRdb passed the 5' RACE reads through MiXCR, listing each CDR3 protein once. The table includes 650,000 to 700,000 distinct CDR3 sequences, under 65% detected once. Sequencing was carried out using blood. The receptor set was obtained from a woman of 80 years or more in good health.

This clonotype was found a few times. The chain links TRBV29-1 to TRBJ1-4; D might be TRBD1 (5 bases). CDR1 is SQVTM and CDR2 is ANQGSEA in the germline V gene. The V end was cut by 6 bases, the J end by 5 bases, with 19 bases between. The CDR3 is made up of 15 amino acids. The CDR3 DNA follows: TGCAGCGTGAGATCCTCCGGGACGGGGAATGAAAAACTGTTTTTT. Translated: CSVRSSGTGNEKLFF.

The chain is built from TRBV7-9 and TRBJ1-1; D is ambiguous. The CDR3 totals 13 residues. V shed 3 bases and J shed 6 bases, with 11 bases lying between them. Germline assignment: CDR1 SEHNR and CDR2 FQNEAQ (reference sequence). DNA for the CDR3: TGTGCCAGCAGCTTCACAGCGTACGCTGAAGCTTTCTTT. Residues: CASSFTAYAEAFF. The full variable domain, its missing parts supplied by reference TRBV7-9 and TRBJ1-1, is DTGVSQNPRHKITKRGQNVTFRCDPISEHNRLYWYRQTLGQGPEFLTYFQNEAQLEKSRLLSDRFSAERPKGSFSTLEIQRTEQGDSAMYLCASSFTAYAEAFFGQGTRLTVV.

Many counts were recorded for this clonotype. For the CDR3, the DNA is TGTGCTAGTGTCCGTTGGGGGAGGGCCGGGTCCTACAATGAGCAGTTCTTC. It is translated as CASVRWGRAGSYNEQFF. The J gene is TRBJ2-1, the V gene TRBV12-5, with 7 positions matching TRBD2. V lost 7 bases to trimming and J lost 1 base; unmatched junction nucleotides: 13. This CDR3 is built from 17 residues. Germline V gene sequence: CDR1 LGHNT, CDR2 FRNRAP. The full variable domain, its missing parts supplied by reference TRBV12-5 and TRBJ2-1, is DARVTQTPRHKVTEMGQEVTMRCQPILGHNTVFWYRQTMMQGLELLAYFRNRAPLDDSGMPKDRFSAEMPDATLATLKIQPSEPRDSAVYFCASVRWGRAGSYNEQFFGPGTRLTVL.

The genes are TRBV5-1 and TRBJ2-7, with TRBD2 identical over 9 bases. V lost 7 bases and J lost 6; bases outside the gene matches: 17. The CDR3 length is 16 residues. The V gene's germline CDR1 is SGHRS and CDR2 YFSETQ. CDR3 amino acids: CASASSSGGLLGEQYF. For the CDR3, the DNA is TGCGCCAGCGCCTCGAGCAGCGGGGGGCTCCTCGGCGAGCAGTACTTC.

V gene TRBV24-1 combines with J gene TRBJ2-2; 7 bases are shared with TRBD2. CDR1 and CDR2 from the germline V gene are KGHDR and SFDVKD. There are 13 residues in the CDR3. V shed 3 bases, J shed 7 bases, and the junction held 1 base outside the gene matches. The CDR3 nucleotides are TGTGCCACCAGTGATCCTAGCGGCGGGGAGCTGTTTTTT. This gives the protein CATSDPSGGELFF.

This sequence joins TRBV25-1 and TRBJ2-1, with D perhaps matching TRBD2 (6 bases). The J call is uncertain, as TRBJ2-7 better fits the DNA end. Per germline, CDR1 MGHDK and CDR2 SYGVNS. This CDR3 has 20 residues. This chain's CDR3 is CASSVLSPSAGGSSYNEQYF. CDR3 DNA sequence: TGTGCCAGCAGTGTACTATCACCCTCAGCGGGTGGAAGCTCCTACAATGAGCAGTACTTC.

This clonotype was seen at least ten times. V is TRBV28 and J is TRBJ2-1; D is possibly TRBD2 (6 bases). CDR3 length equals 17 residues. Trimming took 4 bases from V and 5 from J, leaving 21 bases between them. Germline CDR1 MDHEN, CDR2 SYDVKM. The CDR3 loop is CASSSVFPGTQNNEQFF. Here the CDR3 DNA reads TGTGCCAGCAGTTCCGTTTTCCCCGGGACTCAAAACAATGAGCAGTTCTTC.

V and J are TRBV4-2 and TRBJ2-2; 13 bases fit TRBD2. The V gene's germline CDR1 is LGHNA and CDR2 YNFKEQ. The CDR3 spans 16 residues. Unmatched junction bases numbered 5, after V lost 3 bases and J lost 7 bases. CDR3 residues: CASSQMGLAGIGELFF. The CDR3 nucleotides read TGTGCCAGCAGCCAGATGGGACTAGCGGGAATCGGGGAGCTGTTTTTT.

This clonotype occurred many times. This sequence joins TRBV5-1 and TRBJ2-3; TRBD2 is a possible D gene (6 bases). CDR3 length: 15 amino acids. Trimming took off 3 bases at V and 1 base at J, with 12 bases between the two ends. Germline V CDR1 and CDR2: SGHRS, YFSETQ. The chain's CDR3 is CASSSVSGGTDTQYF. DNA for the CDR3: TGCGCCAGCAGCTCCGTTTCGGGGGGCACAGATACGCAGTATTTT.

This clonotype appeared many times. The chain is built from TRBV9 and TRBJ2-7; 12 positions match TRBD2. Trimming at V came to 4 bases and at J to 5 bases, leaving 13 bases not matched to a gene. This CDR3 contains 17 residues. Germline V gives CDR1 SGDLS, CDR2 YYNGEE. The CDR3 sequence is CASSKQPTSGSPHEQYF. The CDR3 DNA is TGTGCCAGCAGCAAACAACCGACTAGCGGGAGTCCCCACGAGCAGTACTTC.

This clonotype was recorded many times. This chain joins TRBV25-1 and TRBJ2-5; no reliable D call. Germline V lookup: CDR1 MGHDK, CDR2 SYGVNS. This CDR3 comprises 14 residues. V gave up 6 bases and J gave up 4 bases, with 15 bases separating them. Here the CDR3 DNA reads TGTGCCAGCAGCGACCCGGTGTTTCGAGAGACCCAGTACTTC. Translated: CASSDPVFRETQYF.

This CDR3 is CASSQTLGGYEQYF. CDR3 nucleotides: TGTGCCAGCAGCCAAACCCTGGGCGGGTACGAGCAGTACTTC. J is TRBJ2-7 and V is TRBV3-1; tentatively, D is TRBD2 (5 bases). The germline gives CDR1 LGHDT, CDR2 YNNKEL (reference sequence). The ends were cut back, 2 bases at V and 4 bases at J, with 12 bases in the middle. This CDR3 has 14 residues.

At least ten counts were recorded for this clonotype. The chain is built from TRBV6-1 and TRBJ2-1; 12 bases fit TRBD2. CDR1 MNHNS and CDR2 SASEGT come from the germline V gene. The CDR3 sequence is 16 residues long. With 7 bases clipped from V and 5 bases from J, the junction kept 9 bases outside the gene matches. CDR3 coding DNA: TGTGCCAGCACTCAAGAGCTAGCGGGAGGGGACAATGAGCAGTTCTTC. It yields the protein CASTQELAGGDNEQFF.

The table lists this clonotype with a few counts. This rearrangement joins TRBV5-1 to TRBJ2-3; D is perhaps TRBD2 (6 bases). This CDR3 is built from 15 residues. Trimming shortened V by 4 bases and J by 4 bases, and 16 bases separated the two germline ends. CDR1 and CDR2 (germline): SGHRS, YFSETQ. The chain's CDR3 is CASSAGWARADTQYF. The CDR3 coding sequence is TGCGCCAGCAGCGCGGGGTGGGCACGCGCAGATACGCAGTATTTT.